This T cell receptor (beta chain) was identified in a study of blood T cell repertoires in COVID-19. Study in general: The cDNA or gDNA used as material had been derived from T cells, B-cell-depleted T cells, or PBMCs.

Assay used: immunoSEQ multiplex PCR; TCRdb lists only in-frame clones, some missing. The data show 140,000 or so clones, roughly 84% seen once. Germline CDR1 reads SGHAT; CDR2 reads FQNNGV. There are 16 residues in the CDR3. The junction had 9 bases not matched to a gene; V was cut back by 6 bases and J by 1 base. The specimen was peripheral blood. The chain employs TRBV11-2 and TRBJ1-1, with 9 bases that match TRBD1. The receptor comes from a human donor in a cohort sampled during active COVID-19. CDR3 in DNA: TGTGCCAGCAGTCCCAGACAGGGGGAGGGGAACACTGAAGCTTTCTTT. This encodes CASSPRQGEGNTEAFF.